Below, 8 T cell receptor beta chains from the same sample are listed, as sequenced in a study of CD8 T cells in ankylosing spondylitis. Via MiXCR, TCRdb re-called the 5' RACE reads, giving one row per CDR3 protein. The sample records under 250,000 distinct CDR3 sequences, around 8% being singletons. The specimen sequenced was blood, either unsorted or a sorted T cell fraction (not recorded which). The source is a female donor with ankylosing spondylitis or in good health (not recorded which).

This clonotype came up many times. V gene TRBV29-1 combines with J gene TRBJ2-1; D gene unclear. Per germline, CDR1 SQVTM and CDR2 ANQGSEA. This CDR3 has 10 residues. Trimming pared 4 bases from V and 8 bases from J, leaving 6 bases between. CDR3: CSVARYEQFF. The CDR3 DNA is TGCAGCGTTGCTCGTTATGAGCAGTTCTTC.

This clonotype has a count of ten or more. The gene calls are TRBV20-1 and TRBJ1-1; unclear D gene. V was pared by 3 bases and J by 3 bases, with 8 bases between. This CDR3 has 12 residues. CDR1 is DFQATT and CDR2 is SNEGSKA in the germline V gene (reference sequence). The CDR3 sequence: CSASIGYTEAFF. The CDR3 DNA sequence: TGCAGTGCTAGCATCGGGTACACTGAAGCTTTCTTT.

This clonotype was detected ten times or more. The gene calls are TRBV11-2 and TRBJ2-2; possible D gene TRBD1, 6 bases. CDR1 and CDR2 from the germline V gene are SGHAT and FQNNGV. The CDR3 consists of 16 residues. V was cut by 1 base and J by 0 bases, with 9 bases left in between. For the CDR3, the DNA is TGTGCCAGCAGCTTAGGGCAGGGGCCGAACACCGGGGAGCTGTTTTTT. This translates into CASSLGQGPNTGELFF.

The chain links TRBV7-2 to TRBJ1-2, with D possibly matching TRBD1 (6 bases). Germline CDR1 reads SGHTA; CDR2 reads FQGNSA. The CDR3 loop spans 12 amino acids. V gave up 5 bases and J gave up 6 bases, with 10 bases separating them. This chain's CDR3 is CASSLTGNGYTF. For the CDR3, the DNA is TGTGCCAGCAGCCTTACAGGGAATGGCTACACCTTC.

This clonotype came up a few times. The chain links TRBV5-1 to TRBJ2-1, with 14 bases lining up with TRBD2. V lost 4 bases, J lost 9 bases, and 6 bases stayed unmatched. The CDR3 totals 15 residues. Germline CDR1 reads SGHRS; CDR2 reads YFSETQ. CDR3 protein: CASSAGTSGSGEQFF. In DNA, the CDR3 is TGCGCCAGCAGCGCCGGGACTAGCGGGAGTGGTGAGCAGTTCTTC.

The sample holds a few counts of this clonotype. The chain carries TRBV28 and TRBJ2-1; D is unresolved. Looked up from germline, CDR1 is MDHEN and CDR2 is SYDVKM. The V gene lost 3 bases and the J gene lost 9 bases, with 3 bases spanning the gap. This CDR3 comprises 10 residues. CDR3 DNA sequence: TGTGCCAGCAGTTTTTCTGAGCAGTTCTTC. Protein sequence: CASSFSEQFF.

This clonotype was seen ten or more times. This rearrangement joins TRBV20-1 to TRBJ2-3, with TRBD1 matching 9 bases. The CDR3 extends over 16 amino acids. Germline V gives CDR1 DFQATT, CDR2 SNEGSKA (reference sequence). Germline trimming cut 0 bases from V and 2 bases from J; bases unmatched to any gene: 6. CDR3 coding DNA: TGCAGTGCTAGAGATACGGGACAGGGCTTCACAGATACGCAGTATTTT. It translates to CSARDTGQGFTDTQYF.

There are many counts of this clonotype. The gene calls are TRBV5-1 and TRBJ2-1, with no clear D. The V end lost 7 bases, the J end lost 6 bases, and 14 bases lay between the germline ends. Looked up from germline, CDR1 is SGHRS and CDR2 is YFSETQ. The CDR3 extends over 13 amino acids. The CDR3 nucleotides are TGCGCCAGCCACCCTATGGGCGGCAATGAGCAGTTCTTC. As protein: CASHPMGGNEQFF.